This TCR beta chain was captured in a study of T cell responses to AZD1222 COVID-19 vaccine. Broader study findings: Of the AZD1222 recipients, only six or seven were seropositive at baseline. Spike was spanned by vaccine-associated CD4 TCRs, which were dominant at 160-218 and 743-854. Targeting of unmutated variant regions was reportedly seen in nearly half of spike-specific TCRs. Clonal diversity was possibly underestimated, and white British individuals and females predominated among donors.

Method: immunoSEQ multiplex PCR; TCRdb's copy keeps in-frame clones and lacks some. Of 95,000 to 150,000 clones listed, approximately 92% are singletons. About this clone itself: Its antigen remains unknown.

The CDR3 sequence is 12 residues long. V was pared by 6 bases and J by 13 bases, with 13 bases between. Germline V lookup: CDR1 SNHLY, CDR2 FYNNEI. The sample here was peripheral blood, taken on day 0 of AZD1222 vaccination. The TCR comes from an adult in good health. This chain connects TRBV2 to TRBJ1-6; no clear D. The CDR3: CASSMSYIPLHF. As DNA, the CDR3 is TGTGCCAGCAGCATGTCATACATTCCCCTCCACTTT.